What follows are 5 T cell receptor beta chains derived from one specimen sequenced in a study of cytomegalovirus exposure and HLA in healthy donors. The PCR made use of 60 Vbeta and 13 Jbeta primers. Sequenced by immunoSEQ multiplex PCR; TCRdb stores in-frame clones only, minus some. The repertoire holds about 120,000 clones, with 80% as singletons. The sample comprised PBMCs. These receptors were obtained from a female donor in good health and CMV-seropositive.

The V and J genes are TRBV5-8 and TRBJ1-1; no clear D. The germline V gene has CDR1 SGHTS and CDR2 YDEGEE. The CDR3 loop spans 16 amino acids. The V gene lost 4 bases and the J gene lost 3 bases, with 19 bases spanning the gap. The CDR3 DNA reads as TGTGCCAGCAGCAATTACCGTCGTGGCGGGGACACTGAAGCTTTCTTT. Encoded protein: CASSNYRRGGDTEAFF.

The rearrangement links TRBV4-1 to TRBJ2-3, with 7 bases that match TRBD1. Unmatched junction bases numbered 15, after V lost 0 bases and J lost 6 bases. The CDR3 consists of 18 residues. CDR1 is MGHRA, CDR2 YSYEKL, per germline. CDR3 DNA sequence: TGCGCCAGCAGCCAAGACCGAAGACAGGGAAGGGGGTGGGATACGCAGTATTTT. This gives the protein CASSQDRRQGRGWDTQYF.

This clone was counted a few times. J is TRBJ1-2 and V is TRBV5-4; no clear D gene. V dropped 3 bases and J dropped 2 bases, with 17 bases sitting between them. Per the germline V gene, CDR1 is SGHNT and CDR2 is YYREEE (reference sequence). This CDR3 spans 16 amino acids. CDR3 protein: CASSSLGQRKNYGYTF. Here the CDR3 DNA reads TGTGCCAGCAGCTCCCTGGGCCAAAGAAAAAACTATGGCTACACCTTC.

The rearrangement uses TRBV7-6 and TRBJ1-1; 10 positions match TRBD1. V shed 5 bases, J shed 4 bases, and the junction held 7 bases outside the gene matches. The germline CDR1 and CDR2 sequences are SGHVS and FNYEAQ. The length of the CDR3 is 15 residues. The CDR3 sequence is CASSRTGTGATEAFF. The CDR3 bases are TGTGCCAGCAGCCGAACCGGGACAGGGGCCACTGAAGCTTTCTTT. The whole variable domain, remainder taken from reference TRBV7-6 and TRBJ1-1, is GAGVSQSPRYKVTKRGQDVALRCDPISGHVSLYWYRQALGQGPEFLTYFNYEAQQDKSGLPNDRFSAERPEGSISTLTIQRTEQRDSAMYRCASSRTGTGATEAFFGQGTRLTVV.

In this sample, this clone turned up a few times. V usage is TRBV4-2 and J usage is TRBJ1-1, with D perhaps TRBD1 (6 bases). CDR1 and CDR2 from the germline V gene are LGHNA and YNFKEQ. This CDR3 has 15 amino acids. Trimming stripped 0 bases from V and 11 bases from J, with 19 bases between. This CDR3 is CASSQDYTGRRNAFF. The CDR3 nucleotides read TGTGCCAGCAGCCAAGATTACACAGGGCGACGAAACGCTTTCTTT.